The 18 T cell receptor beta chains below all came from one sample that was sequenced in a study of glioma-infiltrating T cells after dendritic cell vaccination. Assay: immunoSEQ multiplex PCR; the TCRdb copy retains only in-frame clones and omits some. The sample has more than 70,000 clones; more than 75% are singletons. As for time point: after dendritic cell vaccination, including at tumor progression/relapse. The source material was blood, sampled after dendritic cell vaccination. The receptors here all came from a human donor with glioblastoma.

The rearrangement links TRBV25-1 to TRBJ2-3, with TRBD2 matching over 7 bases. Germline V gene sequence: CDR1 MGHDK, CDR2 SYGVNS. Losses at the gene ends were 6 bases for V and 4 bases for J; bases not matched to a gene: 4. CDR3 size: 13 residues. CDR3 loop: CASRTAGADTQYF. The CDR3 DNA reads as TGTGCCAGCAGAACCGCGGGGGCAGATACGCAGTATTTT.

The CDR3: CASSLAQRGPQHF. CDR3 nucleotides: TGTGCCAGCAGCTTAGCGCAACGAGGGCCCCAGCATTTT. The chain joins TRBV7-2 to TRBJ1-5, with D unclear. The V end was cut by 0 bases, the J end by 9 bases, with 9 bases between. Germline-derived CDR1 and CDR2 are SGHTA and FQGNSA. The CDR3 is 13 residues long.

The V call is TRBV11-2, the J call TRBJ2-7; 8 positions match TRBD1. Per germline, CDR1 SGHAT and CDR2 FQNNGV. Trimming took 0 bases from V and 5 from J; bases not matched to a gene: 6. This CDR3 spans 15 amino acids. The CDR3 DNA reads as TGTGCCAGCAGCTTAGAGACAGGGGCTTTCCACGAGCAGTACTTC. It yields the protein CASSLETGAFHEQYF. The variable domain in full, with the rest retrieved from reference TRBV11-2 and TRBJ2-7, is EAGVAQSPRYKIIEKRQSVAFWCNPISGHATLYWYQQILGQGPKLLIQFQNNGVVDDSQLPKDRFSAERLKGVDSTLKIQPAKLEDSAVYLCASSLETGAFHEQYFGPGTRLTVT.

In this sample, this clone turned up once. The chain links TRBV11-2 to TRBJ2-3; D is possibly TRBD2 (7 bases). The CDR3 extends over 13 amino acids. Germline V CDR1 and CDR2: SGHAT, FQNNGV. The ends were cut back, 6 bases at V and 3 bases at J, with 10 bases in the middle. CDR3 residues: CASREGGTDTQYF. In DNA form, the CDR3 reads TGTGCCAGCAGGGAGGGGGGGACAGATACGCAGTATTTT.

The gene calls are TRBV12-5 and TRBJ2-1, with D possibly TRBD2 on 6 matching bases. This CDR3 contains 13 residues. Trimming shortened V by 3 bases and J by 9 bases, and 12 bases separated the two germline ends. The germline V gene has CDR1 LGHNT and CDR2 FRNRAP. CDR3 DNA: TGTGCTAGTGGTTTAGTCGCAGCGGGTGAGCAGTTCTTC. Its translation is CASGLVAAGEQFF.

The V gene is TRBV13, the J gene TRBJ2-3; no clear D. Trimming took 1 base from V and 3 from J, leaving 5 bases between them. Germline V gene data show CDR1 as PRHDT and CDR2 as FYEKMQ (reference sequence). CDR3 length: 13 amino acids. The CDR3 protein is CASSLVRTDTQYF. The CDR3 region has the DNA TGTGCCAGCAGCTTAGTGAGGACAGATACGCAGTATTTT.

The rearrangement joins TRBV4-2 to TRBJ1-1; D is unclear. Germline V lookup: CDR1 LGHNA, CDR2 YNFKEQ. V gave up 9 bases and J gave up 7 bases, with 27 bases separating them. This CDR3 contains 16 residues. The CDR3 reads CASRGLNHPPNSEAFF. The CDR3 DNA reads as TGTGCCAGTAGAGGGCTTAACCACCCTCCAAATAGTGAAGCTTTCTTT.

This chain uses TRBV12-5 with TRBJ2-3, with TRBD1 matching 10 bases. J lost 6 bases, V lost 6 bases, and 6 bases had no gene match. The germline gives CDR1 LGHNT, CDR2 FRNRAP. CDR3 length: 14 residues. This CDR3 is CASGPGQGSDTQYF. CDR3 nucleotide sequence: TGTGCTAGTGGACCGGGACAGGGGTCGGATACGCAGTATTTT.

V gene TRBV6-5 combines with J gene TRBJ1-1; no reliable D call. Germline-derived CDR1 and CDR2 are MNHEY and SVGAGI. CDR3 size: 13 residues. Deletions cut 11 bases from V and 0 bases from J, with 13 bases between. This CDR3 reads CAVLDLMNTEAFF. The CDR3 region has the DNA TGTGCCGTTCTGGACTTGATGAACACTGAAGCTTTCTTT.

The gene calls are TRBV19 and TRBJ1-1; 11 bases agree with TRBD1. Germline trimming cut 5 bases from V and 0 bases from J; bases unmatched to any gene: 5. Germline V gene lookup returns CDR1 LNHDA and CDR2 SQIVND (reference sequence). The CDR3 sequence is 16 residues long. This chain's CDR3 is CASSSRTGGLNTEAFF. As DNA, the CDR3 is TGTGCCAGTAGTTCCCGGACAGGGGGCCTGAACACTGAAGCTTTCTTT.

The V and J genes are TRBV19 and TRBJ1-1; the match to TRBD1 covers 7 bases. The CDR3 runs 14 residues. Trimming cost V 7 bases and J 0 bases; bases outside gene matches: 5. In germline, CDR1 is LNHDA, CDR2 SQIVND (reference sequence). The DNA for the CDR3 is TGTGCCAGTACCTGGACAGGTTTGAACACTGAAGCTTTCTTT. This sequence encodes CASTWTGLNTEAFF.

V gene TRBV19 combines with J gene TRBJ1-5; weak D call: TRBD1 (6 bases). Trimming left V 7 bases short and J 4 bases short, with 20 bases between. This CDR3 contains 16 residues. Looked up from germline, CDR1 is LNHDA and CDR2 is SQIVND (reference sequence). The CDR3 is CASIDNAGGGNQPQHF. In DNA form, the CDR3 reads TGTGCCAGTATCGATAATGCGGGAGGGGGGAATCAGCCCCAGCATTTT.

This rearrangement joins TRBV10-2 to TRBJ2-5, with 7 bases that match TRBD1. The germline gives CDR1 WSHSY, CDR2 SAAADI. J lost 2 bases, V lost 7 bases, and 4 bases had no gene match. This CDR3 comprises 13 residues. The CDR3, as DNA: TGCGCCAGCAACAGACAGGGACAAGAGACCCAGTACTTC. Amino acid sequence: CASNRQGQETQYF.

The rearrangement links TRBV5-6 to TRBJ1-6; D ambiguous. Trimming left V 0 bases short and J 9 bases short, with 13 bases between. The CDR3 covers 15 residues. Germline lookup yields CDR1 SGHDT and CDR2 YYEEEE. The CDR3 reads CASSLGGGFPSPLHF. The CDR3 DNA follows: TGTGCCAGCAGCTTGGGAGGCGGCTTTCCTTCACCCCTCCACTTT.

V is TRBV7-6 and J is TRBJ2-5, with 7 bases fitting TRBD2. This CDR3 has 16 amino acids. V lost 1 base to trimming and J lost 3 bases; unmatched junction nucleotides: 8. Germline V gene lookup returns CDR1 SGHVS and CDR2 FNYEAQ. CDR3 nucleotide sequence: TGTGCCAGCAGCTTAGTGCGAGCGGGGTGGGAAGAGACCCAGTACTTC. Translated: CASSLVRAGWEETQYF.

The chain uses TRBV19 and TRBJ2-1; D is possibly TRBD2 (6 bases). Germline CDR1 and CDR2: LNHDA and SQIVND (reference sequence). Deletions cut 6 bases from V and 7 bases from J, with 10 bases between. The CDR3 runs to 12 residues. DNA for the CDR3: TGTGCCAGTAGGACTAGTTATAATGAGCAGTTCTTC. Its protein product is CASRTSYNEQFF.

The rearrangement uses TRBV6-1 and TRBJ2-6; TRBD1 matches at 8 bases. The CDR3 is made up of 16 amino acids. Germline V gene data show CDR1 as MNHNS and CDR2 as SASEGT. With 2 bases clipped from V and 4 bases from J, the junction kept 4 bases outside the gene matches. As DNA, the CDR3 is TGTGCCAGCAGTGAACAGGGGGCGGCGGGGGCCAACGTCCTGACTTTC. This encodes CASSEQGAAGANVLTF.

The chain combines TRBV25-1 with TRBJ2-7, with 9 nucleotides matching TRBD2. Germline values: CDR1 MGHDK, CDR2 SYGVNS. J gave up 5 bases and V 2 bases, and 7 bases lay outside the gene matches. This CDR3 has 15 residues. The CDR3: CASSEQGRTSDEQYF. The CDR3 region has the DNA TGTGCCAGCAGTGAACAAGGGCGGACTAGCGACGAGCAGTACTTC.